This TCR beta chain was profiled in a study of human T cells and chemical hapten exposure. TCRdb re-derived calls from the RACE reads in MiXCR, one entry per CDR3 protein. The sample has roughly 110,000 distinct CDR3 sequences; approximately 12% are singletons. This clonotype was recorded at least ten times. V shed 8 bases and J shed 5 bases, with 16 bases lying between them. Germline V gene data show CDR1 as MDHEN and CDR2 as SYDVKM. CDR3 length: 14 amino acids. The time point here: pre-sensitization, week 0. The treatment was: therapeutic diphenylcyclopropenone sensitization with weekly scalp DPC. The sequencing here drew on whole blood, taken in connection with sensitization to the hapten diphenylcyclopropenone (DPC). V and J are TRBV28 and TRBJ2-1; D gene uncertain. This sequence originates from a woman between 45 and 60 years old with alopecia areata. Some clones in this sample may be carry-over from other donors' samples. The CDR3 sequence: CASGEVDSHNEQFF. The CDR3 coding sequence is TGTGCCAGCGGCGAAGTAGACTCACACAATGAGCAGTTCTTC.